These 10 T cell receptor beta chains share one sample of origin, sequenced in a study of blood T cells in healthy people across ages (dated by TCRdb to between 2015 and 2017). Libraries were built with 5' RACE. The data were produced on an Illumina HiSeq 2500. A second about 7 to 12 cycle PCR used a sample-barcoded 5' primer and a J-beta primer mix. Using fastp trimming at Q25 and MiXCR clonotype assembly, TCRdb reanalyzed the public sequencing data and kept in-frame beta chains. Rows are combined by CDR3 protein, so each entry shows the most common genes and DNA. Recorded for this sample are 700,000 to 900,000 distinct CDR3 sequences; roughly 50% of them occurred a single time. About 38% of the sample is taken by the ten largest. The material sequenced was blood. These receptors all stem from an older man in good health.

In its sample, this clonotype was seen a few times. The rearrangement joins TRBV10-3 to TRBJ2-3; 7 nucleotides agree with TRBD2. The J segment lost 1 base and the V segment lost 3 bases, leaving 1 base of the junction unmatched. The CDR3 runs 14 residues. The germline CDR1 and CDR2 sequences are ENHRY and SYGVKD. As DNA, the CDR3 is TGTGCCATCAGTGAACGGGAGGGCACAGATACGCAGTATTTT. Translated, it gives CAISEREGTDTQYF.

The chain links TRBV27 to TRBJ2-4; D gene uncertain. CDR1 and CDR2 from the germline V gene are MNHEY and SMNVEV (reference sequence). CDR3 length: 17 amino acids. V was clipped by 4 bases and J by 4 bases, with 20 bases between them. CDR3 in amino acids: CASSSPSPVARKNIQYF. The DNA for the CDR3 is TGTGCCAGCAGTTCGCCATCCCCGGTCGCGAGGAAAAACATTCAGTACTTC.

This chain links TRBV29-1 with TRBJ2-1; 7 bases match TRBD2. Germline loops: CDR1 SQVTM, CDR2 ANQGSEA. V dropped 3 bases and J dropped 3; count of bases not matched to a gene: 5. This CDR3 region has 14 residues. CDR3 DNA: TGCAGCGTTGAGACTAGCCGAAACTACAATGAGCAGTTCTTC. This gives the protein CSVETSRNYNEQFF.

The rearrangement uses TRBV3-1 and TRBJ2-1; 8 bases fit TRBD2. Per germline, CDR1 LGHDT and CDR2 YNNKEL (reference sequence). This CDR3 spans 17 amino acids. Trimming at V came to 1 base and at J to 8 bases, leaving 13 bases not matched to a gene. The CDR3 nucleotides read TGTGCCAGCAGCCAAGTCCGAGCGGGAGTTGGGGAAGATGAGCAGTTCTTC. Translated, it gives CASSQVRAGVGEDEQFF.

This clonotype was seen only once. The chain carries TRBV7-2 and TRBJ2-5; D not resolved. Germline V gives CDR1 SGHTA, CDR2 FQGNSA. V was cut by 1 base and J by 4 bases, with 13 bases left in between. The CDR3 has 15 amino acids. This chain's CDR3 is CASSLDGRSGETQYF. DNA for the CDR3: TGTGCCAGCAGCTTAGATGGACGCTCGGGAGAGACCCAGTACTTC.

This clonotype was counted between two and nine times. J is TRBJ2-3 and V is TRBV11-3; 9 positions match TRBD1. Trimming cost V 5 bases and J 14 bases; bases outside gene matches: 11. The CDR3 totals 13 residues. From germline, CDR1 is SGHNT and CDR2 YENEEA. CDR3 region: CASSRTGDRYAYF. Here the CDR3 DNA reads TGTGCCAGCAGCCGGACAGGGGACAGATACGCGTATTTT.

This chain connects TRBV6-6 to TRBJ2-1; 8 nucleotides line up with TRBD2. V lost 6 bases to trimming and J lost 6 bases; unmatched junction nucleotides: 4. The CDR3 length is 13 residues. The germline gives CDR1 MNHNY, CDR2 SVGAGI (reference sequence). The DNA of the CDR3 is TGTGCCAGCAGGACTAGCGCGTCCAATGAGCAGTTCTTC. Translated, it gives CASRTSASNEQFF.

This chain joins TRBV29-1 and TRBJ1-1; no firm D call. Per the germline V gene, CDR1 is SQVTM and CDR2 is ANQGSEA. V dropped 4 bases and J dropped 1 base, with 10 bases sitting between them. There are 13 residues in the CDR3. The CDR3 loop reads CSVGPGWNTEAFF. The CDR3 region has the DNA TGCAGCGTTGGGCCGGGTTGGAACACTGAAGCTTTCTTT.

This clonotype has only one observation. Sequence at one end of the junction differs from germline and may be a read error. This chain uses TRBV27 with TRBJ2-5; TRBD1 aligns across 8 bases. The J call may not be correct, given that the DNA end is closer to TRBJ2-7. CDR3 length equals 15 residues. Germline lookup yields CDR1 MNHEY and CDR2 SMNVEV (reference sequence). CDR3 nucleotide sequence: TGTACCAGCAGTCCATCGACAGGGGTAGAGAACGAGCAGTACTTC. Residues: CTSSPSTGVENEQYF.

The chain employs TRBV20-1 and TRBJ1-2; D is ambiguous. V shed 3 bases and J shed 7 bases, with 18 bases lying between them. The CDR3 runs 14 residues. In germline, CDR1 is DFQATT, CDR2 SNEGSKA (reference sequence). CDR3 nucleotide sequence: TGCAGTGCTAGGGCCGGCGGCGGCGGAGGTGGCTACACCTTC. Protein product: CSARAGGGGGGYTF.